This T cell receptor beta chain stems from a study of T cell repertoires in cytomegalovirus infection. Study-level information: Carrying CMV and the relevant HLA type showed in public TCR beta signatures.

A few counts support this clonotype. Antigen unknown. Study-wide results and limits: In two of eight donors, the top clonotype was HLA-C-restricted CMV-specific.

This CDR3 is built from 15 residues. The V gene's germline CDR1 is DFQATT and CDR2 SNEGSKA (reference sequence). The germline V and J ends were trimmed by 0 bases and 5 bases, with 14 bases remaining between them. TCRdb re-analysed the reads in MiXCR, keeping a single row per CDR3 protein. The sample carries approximately 730,000 distinct CDR3 sequences, under 35% recorded once. The sequences come from cultured CD8+ T cells from PBMCs, collected from culture after CMV antigen stimulation. The sequence derives from a human donor in good health (CMV status not recorded). Some clones in this sample may be carry-over from other donors' samples. The V and J genes are TRBV20-1 and TRBJ1-5; possible D gene TRBD1, 6 bases. This chain's CDR3 is CSARDRGARDQPQHF. CDR3 nucleotide sequence: TGCAGTGCTAGAGATAGGGGGGCTCGGGATCAGCCCCAGCATTTT.